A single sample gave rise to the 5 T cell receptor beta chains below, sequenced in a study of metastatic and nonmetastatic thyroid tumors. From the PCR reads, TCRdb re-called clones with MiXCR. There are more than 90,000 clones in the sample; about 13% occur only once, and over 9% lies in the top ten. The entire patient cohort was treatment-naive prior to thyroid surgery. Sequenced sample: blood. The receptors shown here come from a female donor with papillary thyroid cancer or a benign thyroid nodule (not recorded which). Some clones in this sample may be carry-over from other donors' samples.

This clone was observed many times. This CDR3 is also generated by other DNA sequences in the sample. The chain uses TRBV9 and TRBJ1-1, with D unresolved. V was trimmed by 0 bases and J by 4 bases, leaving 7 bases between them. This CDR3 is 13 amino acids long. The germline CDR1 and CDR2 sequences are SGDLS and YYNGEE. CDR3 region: CASSVGSTTEAFF. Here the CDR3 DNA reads TGTGCCAGCAGCGTAGGGTCCACCACTGAAGCTTTCTTT.

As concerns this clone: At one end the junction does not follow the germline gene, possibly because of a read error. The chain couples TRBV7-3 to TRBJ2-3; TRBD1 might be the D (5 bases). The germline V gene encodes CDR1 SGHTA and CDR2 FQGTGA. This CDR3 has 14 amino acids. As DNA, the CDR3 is TGTGCCAGCATCTTAACAGGTGGGTCAGATACGCAGTATTTT. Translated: CASILTGGSDTQYF.

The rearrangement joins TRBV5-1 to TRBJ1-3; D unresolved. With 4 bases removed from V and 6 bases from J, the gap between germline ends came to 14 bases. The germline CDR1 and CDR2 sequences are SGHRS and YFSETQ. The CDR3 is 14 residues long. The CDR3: CASSLDSPENTIYF. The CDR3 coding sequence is TGCGCCAGCAGCCTGGATAGTCCGGAAAACACCATATATTTT.

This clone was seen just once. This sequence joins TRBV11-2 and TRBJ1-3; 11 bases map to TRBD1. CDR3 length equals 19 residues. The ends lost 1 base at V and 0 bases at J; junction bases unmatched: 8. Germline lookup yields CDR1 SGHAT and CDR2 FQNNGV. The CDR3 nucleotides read TGTGCCAGCAGCTTAGGACGTGGACAGGGGGCTTTCTCTGGAAACACCATATATTTT. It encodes CASSLGRGQGAFSGNTIYF.

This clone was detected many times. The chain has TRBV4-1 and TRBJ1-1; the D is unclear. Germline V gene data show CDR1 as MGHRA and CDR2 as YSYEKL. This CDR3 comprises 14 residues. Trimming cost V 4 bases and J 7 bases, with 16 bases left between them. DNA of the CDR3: TGCGCCAGCAGCCCCATATTGGGGTACGGTGAAGCTTTCTTT. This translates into CASSPILGYGEAFF.